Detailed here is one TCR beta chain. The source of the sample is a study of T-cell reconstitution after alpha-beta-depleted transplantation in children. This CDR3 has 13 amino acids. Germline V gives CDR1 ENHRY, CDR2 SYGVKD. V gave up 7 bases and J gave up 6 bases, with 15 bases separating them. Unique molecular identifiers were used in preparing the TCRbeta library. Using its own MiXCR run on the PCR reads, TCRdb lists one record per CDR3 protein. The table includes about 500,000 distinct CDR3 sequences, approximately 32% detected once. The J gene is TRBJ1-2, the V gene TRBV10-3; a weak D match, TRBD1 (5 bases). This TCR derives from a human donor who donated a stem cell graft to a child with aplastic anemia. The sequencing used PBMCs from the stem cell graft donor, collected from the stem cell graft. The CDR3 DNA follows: TGTGCCATCACCCAGGGCGTGGAGGATGGCTACACCTTC. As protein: CAITQGVEDGYTF.